This TCR beta chain is from a study of response to subunit inactivated influenza vaccine (dated by TCRdb to between 2017 and 2018). Concerning the study at large: The study used deep quantitative T cell receptor repertoire profiling to track responses to a trivalent subunit inactivated influenza vaccine. Overall results and qualifications from the work: The authors suggested that each seasonal influenza vaccination may recruit only a limited number of new T cells.

Note on this clonotype: Its antigen is unknown. Per-base qualities were not stored, and no clone one base away is much larger.

Libraries were prepared through RT-PCR. The sample was run on an Illumina HiSeq 2500. Using fastp at Q25 and MiXCR, TCRdb reprocessed the public reads and kept productive beta chains. When rows share a CDR3 protein, they turn into one entry using the most common DNA and genes. Recorded for this sample are about 610,000 distinct CDR3 sequences; roughly 15% of them occurred a single time. Around 10% of the sample belongs to the ten largest clones. Deletion took 5 bases off V and 7 bases off J, with a span of 14 bases between the germline ends. Per the germline V gene, MNHNS is the CDR1 and SASEGT is the CDR2. From the cysteine up to the phenylalanine, the CDR3 has a length of 13 residues. Just CDR3 DNA is preserved here, 39 bases in frame from base 1.

The rearranged segments are TRBV6-1 and TRBJ1-1; the D segment cannot be called with confidence. This TCR was sampled from a man aged 50-59 years who received an inactivated influenza vaccine. Donor details come from another sample of the same person, matched by shared clones. Here the sequenced sample was PBMCs from blood, taken less than 13 days after vaccination. The CDR3 sequence is CASSPAWAFEAFF. The nucleotide sequence is given as TGTGCCAGCAGTCCTGCCTGGGCGTTTGAAGCTTTCTTT.